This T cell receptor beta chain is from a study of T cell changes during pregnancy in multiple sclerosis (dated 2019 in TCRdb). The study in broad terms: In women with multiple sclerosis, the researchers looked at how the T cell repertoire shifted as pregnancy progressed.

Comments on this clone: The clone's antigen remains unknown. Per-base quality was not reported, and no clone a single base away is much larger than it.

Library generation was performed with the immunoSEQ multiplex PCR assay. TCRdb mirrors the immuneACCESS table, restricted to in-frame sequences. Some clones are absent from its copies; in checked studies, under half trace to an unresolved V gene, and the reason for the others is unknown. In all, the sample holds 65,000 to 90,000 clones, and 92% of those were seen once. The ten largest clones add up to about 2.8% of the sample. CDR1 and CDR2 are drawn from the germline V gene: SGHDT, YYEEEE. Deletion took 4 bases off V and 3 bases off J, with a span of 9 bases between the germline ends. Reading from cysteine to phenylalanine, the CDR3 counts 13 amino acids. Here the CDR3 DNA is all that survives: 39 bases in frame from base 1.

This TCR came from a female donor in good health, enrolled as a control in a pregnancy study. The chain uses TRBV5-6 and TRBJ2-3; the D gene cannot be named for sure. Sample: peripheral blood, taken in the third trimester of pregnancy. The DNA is TGTGCCAGCAGCCCCACCGGGACAGATACGCAGTATTTT. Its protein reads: CASSPTGTDTQYF.